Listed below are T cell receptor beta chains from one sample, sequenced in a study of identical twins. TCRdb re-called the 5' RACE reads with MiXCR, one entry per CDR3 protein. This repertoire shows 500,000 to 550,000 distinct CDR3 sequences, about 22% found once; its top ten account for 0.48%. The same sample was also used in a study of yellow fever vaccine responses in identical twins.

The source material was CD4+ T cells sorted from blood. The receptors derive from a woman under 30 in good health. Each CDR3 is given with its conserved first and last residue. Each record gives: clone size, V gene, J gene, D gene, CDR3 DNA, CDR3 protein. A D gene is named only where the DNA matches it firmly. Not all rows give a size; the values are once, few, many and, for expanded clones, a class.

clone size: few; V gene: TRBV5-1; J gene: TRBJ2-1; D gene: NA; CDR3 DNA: TGCGCCAGCAGGCCTCCAGAAGACAATGAGCAGTTCTTC; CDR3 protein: CASRPPEDNEQFF
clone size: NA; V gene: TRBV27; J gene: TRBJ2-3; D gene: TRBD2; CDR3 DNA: TGTGCCAGCAGTTCCATCCACGGGGGGGCCGAGCGGGATACGCAGTATTTT; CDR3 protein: CASSSIHGGAERDTQYF
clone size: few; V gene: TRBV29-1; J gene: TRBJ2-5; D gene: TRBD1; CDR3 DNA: TGCAGCGGTGGCCCCGGGACAGGAGTCCAAGAGACCCAGTACTTC; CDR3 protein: CSGGPGTGVQETQYF
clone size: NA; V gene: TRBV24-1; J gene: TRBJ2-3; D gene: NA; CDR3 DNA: TGTGCCACCAGTGATTCTCGGGGAAGGCCAGATACGCAGTATTTT; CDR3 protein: CATSDSRGRPDTQYF
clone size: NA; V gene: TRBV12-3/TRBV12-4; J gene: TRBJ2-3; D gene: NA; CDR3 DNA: TGTGCCAGCAGCCCCCCTGGCGCCCGCACAGATACGCAGTATTTT; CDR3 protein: CASSPPGARTDTQYF
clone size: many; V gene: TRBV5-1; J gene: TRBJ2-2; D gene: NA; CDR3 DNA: TGCGCCAGCAGCCAAACTCAACAGGGTCACGGGGAGCTGTTTTTT; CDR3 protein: CASSQTQQGHGELFF
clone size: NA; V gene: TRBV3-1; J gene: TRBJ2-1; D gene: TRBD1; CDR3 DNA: TGTGCCAGCAGCCGATCAACAGGGGGCGAGCAGTTCTTC; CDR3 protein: CASSRSTGGEQFF
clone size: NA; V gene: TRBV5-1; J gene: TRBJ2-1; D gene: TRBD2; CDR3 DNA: TGCGCCAGCAGCTTGGGAACTAGCGGGGGAGGCGATGAGCAGTTCTTC; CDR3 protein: CASSLGTSGGGDEQFF
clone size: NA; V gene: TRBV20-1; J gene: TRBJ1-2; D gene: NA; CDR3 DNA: TGCAGTGCTAGAGGGGCGGGGACGGATGGCTACACCTTC; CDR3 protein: CSARGAGTDGYTF
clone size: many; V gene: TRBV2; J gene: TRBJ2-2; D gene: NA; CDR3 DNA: TGTGCCAGCAGTGTACGCGAGAACACCGGGGAGCTGTTTTTT; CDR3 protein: CASSVRENTGELFF
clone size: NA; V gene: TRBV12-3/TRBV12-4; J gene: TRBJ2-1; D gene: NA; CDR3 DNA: TGTGCCAGCAGTTTGATGGAAACCTACAATGAGCAGTTCTTC; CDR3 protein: CASSLMETYNEQFF
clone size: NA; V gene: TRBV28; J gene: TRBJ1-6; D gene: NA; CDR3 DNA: TGTGCCAGCAGTTTTCAGTCAGGCCTCGCGGGTAATTCACCCCTCCACTTT; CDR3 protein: CASSFQSGLAGNSPLHF
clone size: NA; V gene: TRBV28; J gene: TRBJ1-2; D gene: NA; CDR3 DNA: TGTGCCAGCGGCCAAGCGGGGGCGGGTTATGGCTACACCTTC; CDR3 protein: CASGQAGAGYGYTF
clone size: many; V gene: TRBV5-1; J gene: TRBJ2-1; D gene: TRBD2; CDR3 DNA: TGCGCCAGCAGCCCGAAACTAGCGGGAGACGCTTTCAATGAGCAGTTCTTC; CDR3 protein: CASSPKLAGDAFNEQFF
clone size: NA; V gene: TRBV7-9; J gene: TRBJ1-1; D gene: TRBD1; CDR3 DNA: TGTGCCAGCAGCCGACAGGGAGGCGGAACTGAAGCTTTCTTT; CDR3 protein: CASSRQGGGTEAFF
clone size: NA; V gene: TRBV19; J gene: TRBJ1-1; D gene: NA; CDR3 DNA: TGTGCCAGTAGTTCCCGACAGGCCGGAGGGACTGAAGCTTTCTTT; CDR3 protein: CASSSRQAGGTEAFF
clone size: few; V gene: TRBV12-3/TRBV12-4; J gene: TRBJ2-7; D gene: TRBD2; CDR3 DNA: TGTGCCAGCAGTTTAAGGGCTAGCGGGAGGATATCCGAGCAGTACTTC; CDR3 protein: CASSLRASGRISEQYF
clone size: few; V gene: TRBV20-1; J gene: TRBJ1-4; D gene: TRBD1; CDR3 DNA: TGCAGTGCAAAGAAACAGGGGGCATTTGGAAAACTGTTTTTT; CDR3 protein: CSAKKQGAFGKLFF
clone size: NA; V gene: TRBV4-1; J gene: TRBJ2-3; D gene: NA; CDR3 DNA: TGCGCCAGCAGCCAAGCGACAGGACGGGAGAAAACAGATACGCAGTATTTT; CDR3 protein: CASSQATGREKTDTQYF
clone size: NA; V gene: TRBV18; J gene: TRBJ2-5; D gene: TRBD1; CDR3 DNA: TGTGCCAGCTCACCACCTAACAGGGGAAAAGAAGAGACCCAGTACTTC; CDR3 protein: CASSPPNRGKEETQYF
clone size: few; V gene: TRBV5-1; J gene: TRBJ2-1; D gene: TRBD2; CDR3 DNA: TGCGCCAGCAGCACGAATCCACCGGGACTAGCGGGAGCTCGCGGTGAGCAGTTCTTC; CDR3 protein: CASSTNPPGLAGARGEQFF
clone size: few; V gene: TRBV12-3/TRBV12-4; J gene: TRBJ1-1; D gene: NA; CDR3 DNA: TGTGCCAGCAGCTATCTGACGGGCGCTGAAGCTTTCTTT; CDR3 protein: CASSYLTGAEAFF
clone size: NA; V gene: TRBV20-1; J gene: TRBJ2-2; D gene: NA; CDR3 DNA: TGCAGTGGTCAGAGAAACACCGGGGAGCTGTTTTTT; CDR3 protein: CSGQRNTGELFF
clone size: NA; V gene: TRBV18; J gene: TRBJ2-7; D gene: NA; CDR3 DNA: TGTGCCAGCTCACCCAAGAGAGGACAAATCTACGAGCAGTACTTC; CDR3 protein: CASSPKRGQIYEQYF
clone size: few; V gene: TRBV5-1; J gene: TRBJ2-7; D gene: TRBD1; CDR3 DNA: TGCGCCAGCACGAAGACAGGGGCATCCTACGAGCAGTACTTC; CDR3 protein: CASTKTGASYEQYF
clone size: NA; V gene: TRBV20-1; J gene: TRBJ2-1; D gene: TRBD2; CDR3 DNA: TGCAGTGCTTCCGGGACTAGCCGGATTGAGCAGTTCTTC; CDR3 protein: CSASGTSRIEQFF
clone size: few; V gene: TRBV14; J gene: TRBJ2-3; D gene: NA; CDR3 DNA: TGTGCCAGCAGCGTTAACCAGGGGGGTACGCAGTATTTT; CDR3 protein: CASSVNQGGTQYF
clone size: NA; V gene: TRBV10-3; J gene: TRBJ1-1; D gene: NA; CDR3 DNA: TGTGCCATCAGTGAACCGGGCACTGAAGCTTTCTTT; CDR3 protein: CAISEPGTEAFF
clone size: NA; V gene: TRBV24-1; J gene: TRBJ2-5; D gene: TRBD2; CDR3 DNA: TGTGCCACCAGTGCCACTAGCGGGGACTGGGAGACCCAGTACTTC; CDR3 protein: CATSATSGDWETQYF
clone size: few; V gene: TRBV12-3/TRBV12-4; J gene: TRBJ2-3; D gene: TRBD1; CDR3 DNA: TGTGCCAGCAACCACAGGGGGATCACAGATACGCAGTATTTT; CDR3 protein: CASNHRGITDTQYF
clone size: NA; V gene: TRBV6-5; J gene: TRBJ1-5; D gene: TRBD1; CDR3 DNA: TGTGCCAGCAGTTCGGGACAGCAGAATCAGCCCCAGCATTTT; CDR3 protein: CASSSGQQNQPQHF
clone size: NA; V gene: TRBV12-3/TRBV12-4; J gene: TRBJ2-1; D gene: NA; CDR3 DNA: TGTGCCAGCAGTTCTAGCCTACCCATGAATGAGCAGTTCTTC; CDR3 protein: CASSSSLPMNEQFF
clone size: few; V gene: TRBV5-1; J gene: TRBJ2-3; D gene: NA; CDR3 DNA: TGCGCCAGCAGCTTTGAAGGGAAGAGCGCAGATACGCAGTATTTT; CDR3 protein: CASSFEGKSADTQYF
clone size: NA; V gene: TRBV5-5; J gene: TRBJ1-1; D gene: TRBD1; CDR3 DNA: TGTGCCAGCAGGAGAAGGACAGGGAACACTGAAGCTTTCTTT; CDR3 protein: CASRRRTGNTEAFF
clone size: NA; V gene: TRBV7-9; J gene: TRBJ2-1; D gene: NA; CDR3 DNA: TGTGCCAGCAGCTTACCCCTAGCGGAGCAGTTCTTC; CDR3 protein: CASSLPLAEQFF
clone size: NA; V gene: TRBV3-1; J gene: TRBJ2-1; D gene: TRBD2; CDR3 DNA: TGTGCCAGCAGCCAACTAGCGGGGGGAAACAATGAGCAGTTCTTC; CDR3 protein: CASSQLAGGNNEQFF
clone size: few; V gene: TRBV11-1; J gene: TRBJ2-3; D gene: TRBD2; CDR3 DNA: TGTGCCAGCAGCTTAGGAGAAAATAGCGGGGGCTACACAGATACGCAGTATTTT; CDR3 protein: CASSLGENSGGYTDTQYF
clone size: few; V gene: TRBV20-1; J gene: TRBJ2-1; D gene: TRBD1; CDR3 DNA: TGCAGTGCTAGAGGGACAGGGCAAACCTACAATGAGCAGTTCTTC; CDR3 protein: CSARGTGQTYNEQFF
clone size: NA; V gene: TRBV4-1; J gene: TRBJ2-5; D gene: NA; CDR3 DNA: TGCGCCAGCAGCCAAGGTTACACAGGGCTTCAAGAGACCCAGTACTTC; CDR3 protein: CASSQGYTGLQETQYF
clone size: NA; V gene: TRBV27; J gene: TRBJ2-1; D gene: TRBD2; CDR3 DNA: TGTGCCAGCAGCTGGGTGGGACTAGCGGGAGTGGATGAGCAGTTCTTC; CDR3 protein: CASSWVGLAGVDEQFF
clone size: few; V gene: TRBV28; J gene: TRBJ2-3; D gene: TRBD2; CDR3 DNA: TGTGCCAGCAGTACTAGCGGGGGCACAGATACGCAGTATTTT; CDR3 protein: CASSTSGGTDTQYF
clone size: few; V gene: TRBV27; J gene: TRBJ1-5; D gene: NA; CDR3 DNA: TGTGCCAGCATTGGAGGGGGAAGCAATCAGCCCCAGCATTTT; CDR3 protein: CASIGGGSNQPQHF
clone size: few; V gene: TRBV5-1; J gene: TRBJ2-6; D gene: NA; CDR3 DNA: TGCGCCAGCAGCTTGAACTTCGGGATCAGCTCTGGGGCCAACGTCCTGACTTTC; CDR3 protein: CASSLNFGISSGANVLTF
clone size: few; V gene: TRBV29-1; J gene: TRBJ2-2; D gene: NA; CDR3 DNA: TGCAGCGTTGAAGAGGGCAGGGGCAGGGCCGGGGAGCTGTTTTTT; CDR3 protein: CSVEEGRGRAGELFF
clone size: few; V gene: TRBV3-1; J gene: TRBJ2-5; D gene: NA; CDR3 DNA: TGTGCCAGCAGAAATCAGGAGACCCAGTACTTC; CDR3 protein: CASRNQETQYF
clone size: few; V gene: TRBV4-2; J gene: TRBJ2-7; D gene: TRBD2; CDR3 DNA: TGTGCCAGCAGCCAAGGGCTAGCGGGAGCCAACTACGAGCAGTACTTC; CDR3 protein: CASSQGLAGANYEQYF
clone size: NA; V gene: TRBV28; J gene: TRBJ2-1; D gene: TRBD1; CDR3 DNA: TGTGCCAGCAGCCGGGACAGGAAGAATGAGCAGTTCTTC; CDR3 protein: CASSRDRKNEQFF
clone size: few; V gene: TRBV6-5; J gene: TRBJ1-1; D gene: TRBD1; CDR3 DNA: TGTGCCAGCAGTTACTCGGGACAGGGGAGGACTGAAGCTTTCTTT; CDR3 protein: CASSYSGQGRTEAFF
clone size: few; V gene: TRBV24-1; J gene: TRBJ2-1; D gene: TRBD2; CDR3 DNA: TGTGCCACCAGTCCCGGGGGGAGCTCCTACAATGAGCAGTTCTTC; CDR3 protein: CATSPGGSSYNEQFF
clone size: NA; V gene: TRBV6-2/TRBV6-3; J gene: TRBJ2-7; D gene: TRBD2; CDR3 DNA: TGTGCCAGCAGGACTAGCGGGTATCCCTACGAGCAGTACTTC; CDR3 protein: CASRTSGYPYEQYF
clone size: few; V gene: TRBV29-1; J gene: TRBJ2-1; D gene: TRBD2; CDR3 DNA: TGCAGCGCCTCGGGACTAGCGGGCCACAATGAGCAGTTCTTC; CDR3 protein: CSASGLAGHNEQFF
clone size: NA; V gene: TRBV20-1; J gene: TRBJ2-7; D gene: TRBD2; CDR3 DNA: TGCAGTGCACGGACTAGCGGGACTACCGAGCAGTACTTC; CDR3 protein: CSARTSGTTEQYF
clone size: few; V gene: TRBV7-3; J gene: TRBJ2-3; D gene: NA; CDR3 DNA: TGTGCCAGCAGCTTATCCGGAGGGAGGGGGGATACGCAGTATTTT; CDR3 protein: CASSLSGGRGDTQYF
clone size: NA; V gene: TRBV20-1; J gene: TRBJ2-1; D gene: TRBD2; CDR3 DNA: TGCAGTGCTACTATGGGTAGCGGGAGGGGAAATGAGCAGTTCTTC; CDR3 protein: CSATMGSGRGNEQFF
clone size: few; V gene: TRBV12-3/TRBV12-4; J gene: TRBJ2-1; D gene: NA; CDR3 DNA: TGTGCCAGCAGACGTGAGGTCAATGAGCAGTTCTTC; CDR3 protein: CASRREVNEQFF